This note documents a single T cell receptor beta chain sequence. There is no known antigen for this receptor. No base quality values were provided; no much bigger clone lies one nucleotide off. The data derive from a study of blood T cell repertoires in COVID-19 (dated by TCRdb to the early 2020s). With regard to the full study: Samples from collaborators originated in the United States, Italy and Spain and spanned both the acute and convalescent phases of COVID-19. The prospective study material was composed of cDNA or gDNA derived from T cells, B-cell-depleted T cells, or PBMCs. Subjects who had been exposed to COVID-19, were actively infected with it, or had recovered from it provided the deeply sampled blood TCRbeta repertoires that made up the dataset. A freely available public database, intended as a resource for researchers studying the immune response to SARS-CoV-2, is where the repertoires were released. Samples came from the ongoing ImmuneRACE study (first 160 participants) plus 1,254 subjects from 6 global collaborators. Sample metadata almost always included a de-identified subject ID, COVID-19 status, age in years and sex. Where HLA class I and class II types were available, the types were taken from metadata supplied by the sample provider, not from assay-based typing.

TCRbeta CDR3 regions were amplified from genomic DNA using the immunoSEQ Assay, a bias-controlled multiplex PCR. The original methods were these. Nucleated cell counts per sample were estimated from amplification of reference gene primers within the assay. Sequence reads were collapsed and filtered to measure the absolute abundance of every unique TCRbeta CDR3 rearrangement. Productive Simpson clonality was computed per sample as the square root of Simpson's diversity index over productive rearrangements. The table was pulled from immuneACCESS by TCRdb, which kept in-frame rearrangements only. Such tables lose some clones; where checked, under half of the loss comes from unresolved V genes, and the rest has no known cause. That table supplies the V and J calls and clone size; D and trimming were determined from the DNA. A total of some 100,000 clones appear in this sample, 75% to 90% of them only once. The leading ten clones occupy about 6.6% of the sample.

Whole blood was collected in K2EDTA tubes by collaborating institutions according to the institutions' own protocols. For TCRbeta analysis, collaborators shipped samples as frozen whole blood, isolated PBMCs, or DNA extracted from either of those sample types. On the study overall, not on this receptor specifically: The quantity of clinical and demographic metadata differed by source and by participant and was supplied without curation.

This TCR came from a woman aged 50 to 60 with acute or convalescent COVID-19. Sequencing was carried out using peripheral blood.

The bases are TGTGCCAGCAGCTCGACCCTAGACAGGGTGGAAGCTTTCTTT. Its protein is CASSSTLDRVEAFF. The chain employs TRBV5-4 and TRBJ1-1; TRBD1 agrees with 7 junctional bases. At the junction V is shortened by 3 bases and J by 8 bases; bases outside the gene matches: 10. For CDR1 and CDR2, the germline V gene (reference sequence) lists SGHNT and YYREEE. The CDR3 runs 14 residues from the cysteine to the phenylalanine. Solely the CDR3 DNA is kept, with 42 bases framed from the first base.